One and the same sample provided the 9 T cell receptor beta chains below, sequenced in a study of blood T cell repertoires in COVID-19. Some clones are missing from TCRdb's copy, which holds only in-frame ones; the method was immunoSEQ multiplex PCR. This sample has about 340,000 clones, with around nine tenths found just once. Sequencing was done on a sample of peripheral blood. These receptors were taken from a woman aged 60-70 years with COVID-19, enrolled during active disease.

This clone was observed a few times. The genes are TRBV9 and TRBJ2-1; 10 positions agree with TRBD1. This CDR3 has 15 amino acids. The J segment lost 4 bases and the V segment lost 6 bases, leaving 7 bases of the junction unmatched. Germline V gene lookup returns CDR1 SGDLS and CDR2 YYNGEE. The CDR3 DNA reads TGTGCCAGCAAGCTAGACAGGGGGCAATACAATGAGCAGTTCTTC. Its translation: CASKLDRGQYNEQFF.

This chain joins TRBV7-9 and TRBJ2-7, with 7 bases that match TRBD2. This CDR3 contains 17 residues. Germline-derived CDR1 and CDR2 are SEHNR and FQNEAQ (reference sequence). V lost 5 bases to trimming and J lost 0 bases; unmatched junction nucleotides: 13. CDR3 DNA sequence: TGTGCCAGCAGCCCCCCCTCCGGGCGGGGGAGCTCCTACGAGCAGTACTTC. It specifies CASSPPSGRGSSYEQYF.

In its sample, this clone was seen a few times. V usage is TRBV6-5 and J usage is TRBJ1-3, with D perhaps matching TRBD1 (6 bases). The germline CDR1 and CDR2 sequences are MNHEY and SVGAGI. Trimming shortened V by 6 bases and J by 0 bases, and 12 bases separated the two germline ends. There are 15 residues in the CDR3. The DNA of the CDR3 is TGTGCCAGCAGCTCTTACAGGGCCTCTGGAAACACCATATATTTT. Protein: CASSSYRASGNTIYF.

The CDR3 spells CACTGWRSYGYTF. CDR3 coding DNA: TGTGCCTGCACCGGATGGAGGAGTTATGGCTACACCTTC. The genes are TRBV30 and TRBJ1-2, with D unresolved. Germline V lookup: CDR1 GTSNPN, CDR2 SVGIG (reference sequence). Trimming shortened V by 6 bases and J by 5 bases, and 16 bases separated the two germline ends. CDR3 length: 13 residues.

The chain links TRBV2 to TRBJ2-7; D remains ambiguous. Looked up from germline, CDR1 is SNHLY and CDR2 is FYNNEI. Deletions cut 0 bases from V and 0 bases from J, with 6 bases between. The CDR3 extends over 14 amino acids. In nucleotides, the CDR3 is TGTGCCAGCAGTGAAGCGGAGCACTCCTACGAGCAGTACTTC. Translating it yields CASSEAEHSYEQYF.

V usage is TRBV6-5 and J usage is TRBJ2-3; 11 bases align to TRBD2. Germline loops: CDR1 MNHEY, CDR2 SVGAGI. The CDR3 contains 16 residues. The V segment lost 2 bases and the J segment 8 bases; nucleotides outside the gene matches: 9. The DNA of the CDR3 is TGTGCCAGCAGTTACATTAGCGGGGGGGCCCTTGCTACGCAGTATTTT. Amino acid sequence: CASSYISGGALATQYF.

The chain employs TRBV6-2 or TRBV6-3 and TRBJ1-3; 7 bases map to TRBD1. Trimming removed 5 bases from V and 7 bases from J; junction bases left unmatched: 8. CDR1 is MNHEY, CDR2 SVGEGT, per germline. The CDR3 spans 14 residues. For the CDR3, the DNA is TGTGCCAGCAGTCCGGGACAGTTTCCGAACACCATATATTTT. This codes for CASSPGQFPNTIYF.

A remark on this clone: Other DNA sequences within the sample encode an identical CDR3. The chain links TRBV4-2 to TRBJ2-5; TRBD2 matches at 12 bases. Germline V CDR1 and CDR2: LGHNA, YNFKEQ. Unmatched junction bases numbered 1, after V lost 0 bases and J lost 5 bases. This CDR3 contains 15 residues. The CDR3 loop reads CASSQETSGGETQYF. Here the CDR3 DNA reads TGTGCCAGCAGCCAAGAAACTAGCGGGGGGGAGACCCAGTACTTC.

J is TRBJ2-1 and V is TRBV11-3, with 11 positions matching TRBD2. Germline V gives CDR1 SGHNT, CDR2 YENEEA. V trimming: 1 base; J trimming: 7 bases; junction bases outside the gene matches: 9. This CDR3 comprises 17 residues. The CDR3 nucleotides are TGTGCCAGCAGCTTAGCTTCGGGGCTAGCGGGGGGTAATGAGCAGTTCTTC. This encodes CASSLASGLAGGNEQFF.